The 9 T cell receptor beta chains below come from one sample, sequenced in a study of Ad26.COV2.S vaccination and SARS-CoV-2 variants. Treatment described: 15 to 20 received Ad26.COV2.S at low or high dose, single or two shots; roughly five received placebo; per-sample allocation not given. Day 63 after the first vaccine or placebo injection was the time point for sampling. This table comes from immunoSEQ multiplex PCR, and its TCRdb copy is limited to in-frame clones, with some not included. The sample holds 200,000 to 300,000 clones, about 83% seen once. The source was peripheral blood, collected in a trial of Ad26.COV2.S vaccine versus placebo. These TCRs come from a person between 18 and 65 years old who received the Ad26.COV2.S COVID-19 vaccine or a placebo.

The chain employs TRBV6-2 or TRBV6-3 and TRBJ2-5; 7 nucleotides match TRBD1. This CDR3 region has 12 residues. Germline lookup yields CDR1 MNHEY and CDR2 SVGEGT. The trim removed 4 bases at V and 10 bases at J, leaving 6 bases unmatched. CDR3 sequence: CASSSYGDSQYF. The CDR3 DNA follows: TGTGCCAGCAGTTCCTACGGGGACAGCCAGTACTTC.

V gene TRBV9 combines with J gene TRBJ2-7, with TRBD1 as a possible D gene (5 bases). Deletions cut 0 bases from V and 6 bases from J, with 10 bases between. The germline V gene has CDR1 SGDLS and CDR2 YYNGEE. The CDR3 spans 13 residues. CDR3 sequence reads: CASSVEGFSEQYF. CDR3 DNA sequence: TGTGCCAGCAGCGTAGAGGGGTTCTCCGAGCAGTACTTC.

V gene TRBV29-1 combines with J gene TRBJ2-7, with D tentatively TRBD1 (5 bases). The V and J ends lost 7 bases and 2 bases respectively, with 12 bases between them. The V gene's germline CDR1 is SQVTM and CDR2 ANQGSEA. CDR3 length: 12 amino acids. CDR3 region: CSEQDTTYEQYF. Written as DNA, the CDR3 is TGCAGCGAGCAGGACACCACCTACGAGCAGTACTTC.

V usage is TRBV11-2 and J usage is TRBJ2-5; the D gene is possibly TRBD1 (6 bases). V lost 6 bases and J 5 bases, leaving 16 bases between the germline ends. CDR1 and CDR2 from the germline V gene are SGHAT and FQNNGV. The CDR3 contains 14 residues. The CDR3 bases are TGTGCCAGCAGTCTAACAGGGCGCGACGAGACCCAGTACTTC. As protein: CASSLTGRDETQYF.

The chain is built from TRBV27 and TRBJ2-7, with no clear D. The CDR3 has 13 residues. Trimming took off 2 bases at V and 2 bases at J, with 7 bases between the two ends. Germline V gene lookup returns CDR1 MNHEY and CDR2 SMNVEV (reference sequence). CDR3 region: CASSLRQTYEQYV. DNA of the CDR3: TGTGCCAGCAGTTTAAGGCAAACCTACGAGCAGTACGTC.

This clone was recorded a few times. The V call is TRBV19, the J call TRBJ1-5; 7 positions match TRBD1. Per germline, CDR1 LNHDA and CDR2 SQIVND (reference sequence). J gave up 2 bases and V 6 bases, and 10 bases lay outside the gene matches. The CDR3 sequence is 16 residues long. DNA for the CDR3: TGTGCCAGTAGCCTCTCAAGGGGGCGCGGCAATCAGCCCCAGCATTTT. This encodes CASSLSRGRGNQPQHF.

This chain uses TRBV5-6 with TRBJ2-7; D might be TRBD1 (5 bases). Trimming took 3 bases from V and 6 from J, leaving 19 bases between them. Germline lookup yields CDR1 SGHDT and CDR2 YYEEEE. The CDR3 contains 15 residues. The CDR3 DNA follows: TGTGCCAGCAGCTCGCTCGTCGCAGGGTCGGGCGAGCAGTACTTC. It encodes CASSSLVAGSGEQYF. The full variable domain, completed using reference TRBV5-6 and TRBJ2-7, is DAGVTQSPTHLIKTRGQQVTLRCSPKSGHDTVSWYQQALGQGPQFIFQYYEEEERQRGNFPDRFSGHQFPNYSSELNVNALLLGDSALYLCASSSLVAGSGEQYFGPGTRLTVT.

V gene TRBV13 combines with J gene TRBJ2-2; D is ambiguous. Germline CDR1 reads PRHDT; CDR2 reads FYEKMQ (reference sequence). The CDR3 sequence is 13 residues long. The V gene lost 4 bases and the J gene lost 2 bases, with 5 bases spanning the gap. CDR3 DNA sequence: TGTGCCAGCAGCTCCCTCAACACCGGGGAGCTGTTTTTT. Translating it yields CASSSLNTGELFF.

The V call is TRBV7-8, the J call TRBJ2-5; D gene ambiguous. CDR3 length: 17 residues. Germline values: CDR1 SGHVS, CDR2 FQNEAQ. V was trimmed by 5 bases and J by 6 bases, leaving 25 bases between them. The CDR3 region is CASSQFGLRASTKTQYF. CDR3 nucleotides: TGTGCCAGCAGCCAATTTGGCCTCCGAGCATCTACGAAGACCCAGTACTTC.